This T cell receptor (beta chain) was identified in a study of blood T cells in healthy people across ages. The second PCR ran roughly 7 to 11 cycles with a sample-barcoded 5' primer and J-beta primers. A template-switch adaptor containing 12 random nucleotides labeled each cDNA molecule. One entry per CDR3 protein results from TCRdb running MiXCR on the 5' RACE reads. The table has 1.5 million to 2 million distinct CDR3 sequences, just under 50% seen once. The CDR3 sequence is 13 residues long. In germline, CDR1 is LNHNV, CDR2 YYDKDF (reference sequence). V was shortened by 0 bases and J by 7 bases, with 9 bases between the two germline ends. This clonotype was observed a few times.

The J gene is TRBJ1-2, the V gene TRBV15, with D unresolved. The clonotype was recovered from a woman aged 40 to 50 in good health. Sequenced: blood. The CDR3 reads CATSRDREGGYTF. CDR3 in DNA: TGTGCCACCAGCAGAGATCGGGAGGGTGGCTACACCTTC.